A single T cell receptor (beta chain) is shown here with its context. One end of the junction fails to match germline, which may point to a read error. The germline V gene has CDR1 SGHKS and CDR2 YYEKEE (reference sequence). The CDR3 covers 11 residues. This sample is drawn from a study of blood T cell repertoires in COVID-19. Participants were aged 18 to 89 years from approximately 24 US areas. TCRdb keeps only in-frame clones here, not all; method: immunoSEQ multiplex PCR. The profile shows about 160,000 clones, roughly 80% of them singletons. The chain joins TRBV5-5 to TRBJ1-2; D gene ambiguous. The sequencing input was PBMCs or T cells enriched from blood (not recorded which). The TCR comes from a woman in her thirties or forties with acute COVID-19. CDR3 loop: CASSSEDRESF. As DNA, the CDR3 is TGTGCCAGCAGCTCCGAGGACCGGGAATCCTTC.